This TCR beta chain appears in the sequencing data of a study of T cell changes during pregnancy in multiple sclerosis. Clones were read by immunoSEQ multiplex PCR, and TCRdb kept only the in-frame ones, dropping some. Of 60,000 to 90,000 clones in the sample, about 89% were seen once. The receptor comes from a female donor with multiple sclerosis, enrolled in a pregnancy study. Sequenced material: peripheral blood, taken before pregnancy.

Here the CDR3 DNA reads TGTGCCAGTAGTATCGGGACTGCAAACAATGAGCAGTTCTTC. This translates into CASSIGTANNEQFF. This chain uses TRBV19 with TRBJ2-1; D is perhaps TRBD2 (6 bases). Trimming removed 3 bases from V and 5 bases from J, with 11 bases in between. The CDR3 runs 14 residues. Looked up from germline, CDR1 is LNHDA and CDR2 is SQIVND (reference sequence).